The T cell receptor (beta chain) under discussion was sequenced for a study of cytotoxic CD8 clonotypes in ibrutinib-treated CLL. Study background: Patients attained about 25 partial and 2 complete responses; at median approximately 64 months, around 14 remained remitted while approximately 12 progressed.

The CDR3 consists of 17 residues. Trimming removed 7 bases from V and 0 bases from J, with 20 bases in between. CDR1 MNHEY and CDR2 SMNVEV come from the germline V gene (reference sequence). Study-level results: On treatment, the uncommon public clonotypes contracted or remained stable. Clonality, elevated at ibrutinib response, dropped back toward baseline at progression. Clonality correlated strongly with circulating CD8+ T cells and exceeded age-matched healthy donors at baseline.

The assay was immunoSEQ multiplex PCR, and TCRdb's table has in-frame clones only and misses some. The data hold about 330,000 clones, with roughly 70% observed a single time. A remark on this clone: Its antigen is still unknown.

The chain employs TRBV27 and TRBJ2-3, with D perhaps matching TRBD1 or TRBD2 (5 bases each). Specimen: PBMCs, collected after 36 months of ibrutinib treatment. The receptor was derived from a human donor with chronic lymphocytic leukemia. In DNA, the CDR3 is TGTGCCAGCACCCCATTGATGGGGGAGTTGAGCACAGATACGCAGTATTTT. Its protein is CASTPLMGELSTDTQYF.